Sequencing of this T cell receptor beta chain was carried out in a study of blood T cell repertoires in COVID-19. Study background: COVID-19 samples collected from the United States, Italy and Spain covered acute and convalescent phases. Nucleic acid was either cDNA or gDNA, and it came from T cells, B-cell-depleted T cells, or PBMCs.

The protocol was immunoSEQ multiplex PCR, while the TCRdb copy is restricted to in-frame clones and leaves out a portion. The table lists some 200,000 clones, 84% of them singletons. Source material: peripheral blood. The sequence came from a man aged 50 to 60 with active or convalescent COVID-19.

CDR3 residues: CASATSGTRWDEQYV. CDR3 nucleotide sequence: TGTGCCAGCGCCACATCGGGAACCCGTTGGGACGAGCAGTACGTC. The chain has TRBV28 and TRBJ2-7; perhaps TRBD2 as D (5 bases). Germline lookup yields CDR1 MDHEN and CDR2 SYDVKM. This CDR3 spans 15 amino acids. V shed 8 bases and J shed 5 bases, with 22 bases lying between them.